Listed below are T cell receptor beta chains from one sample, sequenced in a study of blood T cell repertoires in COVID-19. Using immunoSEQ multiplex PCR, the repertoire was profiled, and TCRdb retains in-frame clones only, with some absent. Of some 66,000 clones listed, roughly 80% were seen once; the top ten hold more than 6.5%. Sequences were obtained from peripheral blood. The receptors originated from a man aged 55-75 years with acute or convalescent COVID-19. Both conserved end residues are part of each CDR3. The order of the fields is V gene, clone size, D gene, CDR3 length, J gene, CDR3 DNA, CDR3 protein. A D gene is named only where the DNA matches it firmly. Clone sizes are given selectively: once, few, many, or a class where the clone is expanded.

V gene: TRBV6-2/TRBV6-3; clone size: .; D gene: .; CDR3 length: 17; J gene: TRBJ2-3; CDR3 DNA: TGTGCCAGCAGTTACGAGTGGAGGCGGGTCAACACAGATACGCAGTATTTT; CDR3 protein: CASSYEWRRVNTDTQYF
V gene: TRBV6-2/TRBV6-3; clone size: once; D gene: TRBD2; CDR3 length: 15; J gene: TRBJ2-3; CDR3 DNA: TGTGCCAGCAGCCGGGGGGGACTAGGACGAGATACGCAGTATTTT; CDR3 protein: CASSRGGLGRDTQYF
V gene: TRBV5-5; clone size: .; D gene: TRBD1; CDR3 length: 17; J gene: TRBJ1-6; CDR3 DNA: TGTGCCAGCAGCTTCCGCCTGACCCGGGACAGTAATTCACCCCTCCACTTT; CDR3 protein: CASSFRLTRDSNSPLHF
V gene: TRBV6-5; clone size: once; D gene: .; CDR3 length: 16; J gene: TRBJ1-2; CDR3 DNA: TGTGCCAGCAGTTACTCGGACTTGGTAGGAGGCTATGGCTACACCTTC; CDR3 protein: CASSYSDLVGGYGYTF
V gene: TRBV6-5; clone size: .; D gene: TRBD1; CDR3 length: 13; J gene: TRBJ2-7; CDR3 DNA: TGTGCCAGCGGGGCGACAGGGACCTACGAGCAGTACTTC; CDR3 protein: CASGATGTYEQYF
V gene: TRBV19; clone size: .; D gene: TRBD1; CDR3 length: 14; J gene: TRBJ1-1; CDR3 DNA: TGTGCCAGTAGCACAGGGGGGGCACACGTTGAAGCTTTCTTT; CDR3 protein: CASSTGGAHVEAFF
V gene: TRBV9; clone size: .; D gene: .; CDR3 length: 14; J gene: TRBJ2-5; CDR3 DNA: TGTGCCAGCAGCCCCCGTCGGGGGTTGGAGACCCAGTACTTC; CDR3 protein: CASSPRRGLETQYF
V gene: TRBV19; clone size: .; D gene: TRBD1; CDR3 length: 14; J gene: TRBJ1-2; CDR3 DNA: TGTGCCAGTAGTACGACAGGGACAAACTATGGCTACACCTTC; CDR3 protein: CASSTTGTNYGYTF
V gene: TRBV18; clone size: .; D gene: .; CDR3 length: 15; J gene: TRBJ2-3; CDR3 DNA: TGTGCCAGCTCACCGGGGCAGTTCCCAACAGATACGCAGTATTTT; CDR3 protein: CASSPGQFPTDTQYF
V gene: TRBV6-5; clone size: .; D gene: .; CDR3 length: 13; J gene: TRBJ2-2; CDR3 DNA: TGTGCCAGCAGTTTCAGGGCCCCCGGGGAGCTGTTTTTT; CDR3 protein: CASSFRAPGELFF
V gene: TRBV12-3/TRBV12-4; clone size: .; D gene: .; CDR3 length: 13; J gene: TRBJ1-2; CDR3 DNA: TGTGCCAGCTCTTCTCAGATTAACTATGGCTACACCTTC; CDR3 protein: CASSSQINYGYTF
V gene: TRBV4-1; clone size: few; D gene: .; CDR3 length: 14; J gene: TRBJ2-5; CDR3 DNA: TGCGCCAGCAGCCCAACGCGACAGGGAGGGACCCAGTACTTC; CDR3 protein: CASSPTRQGGTQYF
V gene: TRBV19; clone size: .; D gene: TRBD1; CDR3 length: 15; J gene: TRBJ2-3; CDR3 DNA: TGTGCCAGTGATCAACCGGGACAGGTCCCAGATACGCAGTATTTT; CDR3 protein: CASDQPGQVPDTQYF
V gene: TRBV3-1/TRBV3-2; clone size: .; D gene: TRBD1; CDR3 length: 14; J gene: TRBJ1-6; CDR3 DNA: TGTGCCAGCAGCCAAGCGACAGGGAATTCACCCCTCCACTTT; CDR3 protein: CASSQATGNSPLHF
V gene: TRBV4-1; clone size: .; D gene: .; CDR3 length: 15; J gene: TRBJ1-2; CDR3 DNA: TGCGCCAGCAGCCAAGAAAACACCCTCGTCTATGGCTACACCTTC; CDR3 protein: CASSQENTLVYGYTF
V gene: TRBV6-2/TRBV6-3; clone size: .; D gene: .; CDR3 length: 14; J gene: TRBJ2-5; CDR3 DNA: TGTGCCAGCAGTTACTCGTGGCTCGGGGAGACCCAGTACTTC; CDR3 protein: CASSYSWLGETQYF
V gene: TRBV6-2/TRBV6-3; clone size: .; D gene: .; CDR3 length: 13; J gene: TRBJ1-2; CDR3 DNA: TGTGCCAGCAGTGTACTAGTTAACTATGGCTACACCTTC; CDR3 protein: CASSVLVNYGYTF
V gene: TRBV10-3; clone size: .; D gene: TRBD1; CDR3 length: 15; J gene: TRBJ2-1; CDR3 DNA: TGTGCCATCAGTGAGGGACAGGGCGTGAACAATGAGCAGTTCTTC; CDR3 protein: CAISEGQGVNNEQFF
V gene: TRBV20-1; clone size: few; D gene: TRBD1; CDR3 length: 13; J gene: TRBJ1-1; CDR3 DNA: TGCAGTGCTAGTAAGGACAGGGGCGCTGAAGCTTTCTTT; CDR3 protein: CSASKDRGAEAFF
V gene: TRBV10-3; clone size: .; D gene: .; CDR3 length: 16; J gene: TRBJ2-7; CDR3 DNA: TGTGCCATCAGTGAGGCGCCCAATTTGGTCGCCTACGAGCAGTACTTC; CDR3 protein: CAISEAPNLVAYEQYF
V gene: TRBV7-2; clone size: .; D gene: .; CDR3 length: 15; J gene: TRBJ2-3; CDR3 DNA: TGTGCCAGCAGCCTAACAGGGAAGGGCACAGATACGCAGTATTTT; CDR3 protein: CASSLTGKGTDTQYF
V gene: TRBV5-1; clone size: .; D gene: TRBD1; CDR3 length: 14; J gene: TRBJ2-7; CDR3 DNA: TGCGCCAGCACCCCGGGACAGTTATCCCACGAGCAGTACTTC; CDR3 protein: CASTPGQLSHEQYF
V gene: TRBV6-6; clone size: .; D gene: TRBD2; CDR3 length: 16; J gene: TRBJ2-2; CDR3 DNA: TGTGCCAGCAGTATCGGGACTAGCGGGAACACCGGGGAGCTGTTTTTT; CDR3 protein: CASSIGTSGNTGELFF
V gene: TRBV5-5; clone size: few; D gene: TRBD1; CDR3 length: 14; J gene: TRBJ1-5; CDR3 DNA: TGTGCCAGCAGCTCAGGGGGGAGGAATCAGCCCCAGCATTTT; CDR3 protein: CASSSGGRNQPQHF
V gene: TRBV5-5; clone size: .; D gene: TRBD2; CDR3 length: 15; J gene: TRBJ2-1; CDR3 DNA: TGTGCCAGCAGTTCAGCGGGGGGGCCTTTCAATGAGCAGTTCTTC; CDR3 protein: CASSSAGGPFNEQFF
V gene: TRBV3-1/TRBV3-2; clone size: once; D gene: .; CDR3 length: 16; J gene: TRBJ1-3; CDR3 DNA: TGTGCCAGCAGCCAAGAACGCGGGAGACCTGGAAACACCATATATTTT; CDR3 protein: CASSQERGRPGNTIYF
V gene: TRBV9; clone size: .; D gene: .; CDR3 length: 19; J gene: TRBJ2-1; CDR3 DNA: TGTGCCAGCGGGGGGGGCACGAAATTCGGAAAAACCCTATACAATGAGCAGTTCTTC; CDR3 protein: CASGGGTKFGKTLYNEQFF
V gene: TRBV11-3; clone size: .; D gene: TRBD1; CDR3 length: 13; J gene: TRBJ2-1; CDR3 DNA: TGTGCCAGCAGCTCGGACAGGGGCTATGAGCAGTTCTTC; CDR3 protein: CASSSDRGYEQFF
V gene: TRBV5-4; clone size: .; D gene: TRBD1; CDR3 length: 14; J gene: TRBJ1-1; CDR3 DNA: TGTGCCAGCAGCACAGCCCAGGGGGCCACTGAAGCTTTCTTT; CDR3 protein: CASSTAQGATEAFF
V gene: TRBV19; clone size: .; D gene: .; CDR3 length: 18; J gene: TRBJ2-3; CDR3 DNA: TGTGCCAGTAGTATATTTTACCCCCGGCGCCAGGGTTCAGATACGCAGTATTTT; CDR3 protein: CASSIFYPRRQGSDTQYF
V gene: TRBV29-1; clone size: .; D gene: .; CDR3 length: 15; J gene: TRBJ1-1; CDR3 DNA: TGCAGCGTTGAAGACCCCCCTCGGTCCTTTACTGAAGCTTTCTTT; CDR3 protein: CSVEDPPRSFTEAFF
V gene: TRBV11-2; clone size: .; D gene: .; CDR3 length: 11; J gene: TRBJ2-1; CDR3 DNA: TGTGCCAGCAGCCCTTACAATGAGCAGTTCTTC; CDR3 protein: CASSPYNEQFF
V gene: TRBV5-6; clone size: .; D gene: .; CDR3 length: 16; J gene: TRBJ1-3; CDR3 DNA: TGTGCCAGCAGCTTGGGCACAGGGAGTCTCGGAAACACCATATATTTT; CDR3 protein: CASSLGTGSLGNTIYF
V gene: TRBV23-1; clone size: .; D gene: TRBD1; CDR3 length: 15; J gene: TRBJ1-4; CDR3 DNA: TGCGCCAGCAGTCAATCGAGGACAGGGTGGGAAAAACTGTTTTTT; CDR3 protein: CASSQSRTGWEKLFF
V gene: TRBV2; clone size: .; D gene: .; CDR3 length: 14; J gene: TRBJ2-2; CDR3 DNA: TGTGCCAGCAGTGGAGGGCAAAAGACCGGGGAGCTGTTTTTT; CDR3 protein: CASSGGQKTGELFF
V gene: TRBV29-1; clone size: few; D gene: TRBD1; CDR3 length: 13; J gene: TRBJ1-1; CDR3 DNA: TGCAGCGTTGAATTGGCAGGGGGTAGTGGAGCTTTCTTT; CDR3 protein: CSVELAGGSGAFF
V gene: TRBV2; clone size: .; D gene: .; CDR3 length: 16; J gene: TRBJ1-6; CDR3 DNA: TGTGCCAGCAGTGAGGAGACAGTACTTCTTAATTCACCCCTCCACTTT; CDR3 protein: CASSEETVLLNSPLHF
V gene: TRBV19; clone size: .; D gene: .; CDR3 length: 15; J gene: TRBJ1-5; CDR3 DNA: TGTGCCAGTAGTATAGCAAAAGGGGCGAATCAGCCCCAGCATTTT; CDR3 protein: CASSIAKGANQPQHF
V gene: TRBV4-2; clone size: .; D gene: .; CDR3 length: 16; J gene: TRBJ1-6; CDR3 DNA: TGTGCCAGCAGCCAAGGCCTAGCAGGGGAAAATTCACCCCTCCACTTT; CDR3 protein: CASSQGLAGENSPLHF
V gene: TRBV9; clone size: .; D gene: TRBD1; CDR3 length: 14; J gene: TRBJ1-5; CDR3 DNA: TGTGCCAGCAGCGAGGGACAGAGCAATCAGCCCCAGCATTTT; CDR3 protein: CASSEGQSNQPQHF
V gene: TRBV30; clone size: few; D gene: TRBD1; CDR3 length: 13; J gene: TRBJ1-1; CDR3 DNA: TGTGCCTGGAGTCGGGACAGGGAGGCTGAAGCTTTCTTT; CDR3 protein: CAWSRDREAEAFF
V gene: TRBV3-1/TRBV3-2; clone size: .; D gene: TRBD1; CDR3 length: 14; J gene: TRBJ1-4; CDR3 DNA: TGTGCCAGCAGCCAAGAGCAGGGGGCGCGAAAACTGTTTTTT; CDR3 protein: CASSQEQGARKLFF
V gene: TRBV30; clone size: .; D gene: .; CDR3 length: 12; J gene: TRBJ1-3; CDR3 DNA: TGTGCCTGGAGTGACAGGGCGGACACCATATATTTT; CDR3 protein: CAWSDRADTIYF
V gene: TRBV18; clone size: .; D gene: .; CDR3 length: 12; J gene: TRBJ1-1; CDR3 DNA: TGTGCCAGCTCACCCATGAACACTGAAGCTTTCTTT; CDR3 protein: CASSPMNTEAFF
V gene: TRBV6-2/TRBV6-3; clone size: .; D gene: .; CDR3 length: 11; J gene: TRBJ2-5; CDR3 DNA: TGTGCCAGCAGTTGGGCCGCAAGCCAGTACTTC; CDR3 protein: CASSWAASQYF
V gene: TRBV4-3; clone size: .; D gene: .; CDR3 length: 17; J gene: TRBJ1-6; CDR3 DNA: TGCGCCAGCAGCCAAGAAACCCGGAGCTCCTATAATTCACCCCTCCACTTT; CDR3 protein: CASSQETRSSYNSPLHF
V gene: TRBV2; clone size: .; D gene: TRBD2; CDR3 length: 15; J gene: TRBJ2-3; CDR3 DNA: TGTGCCAGCAGTGTGCCTAGCGGGGGGACAGATACGCAGTATTTT; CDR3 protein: CASSVPSGGTDTQYF
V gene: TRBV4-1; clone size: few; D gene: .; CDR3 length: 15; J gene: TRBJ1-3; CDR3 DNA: TGCGCCAGCAGCCAAGACACGGGCTCTGGAAACACCATATATTTT; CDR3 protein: CASSQDTGSGNTIYF
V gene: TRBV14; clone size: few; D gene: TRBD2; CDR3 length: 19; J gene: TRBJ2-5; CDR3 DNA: TGTGCCAGCAGCCAAGAATCATTGGCGGGGGGCCAAGCAAGAGGGACCCAGTACTTC; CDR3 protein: CASSQESLAGGQARGTQYF
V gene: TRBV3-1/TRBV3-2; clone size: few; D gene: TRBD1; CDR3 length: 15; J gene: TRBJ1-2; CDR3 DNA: TGTGCCAGCAGCCAAGAGACAGGGGTGGCCTATGGCTACACCTTC; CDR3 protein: CASSQETGVAYGYTF
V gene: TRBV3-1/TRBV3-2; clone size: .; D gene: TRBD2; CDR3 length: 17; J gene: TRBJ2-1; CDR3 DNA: TGTGCCAGCAGCCGTCGGAGCGGGGGGCAAATAGAAAATGAGCAGTTCTTC; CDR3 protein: CASSRRSGGQIENEQFF
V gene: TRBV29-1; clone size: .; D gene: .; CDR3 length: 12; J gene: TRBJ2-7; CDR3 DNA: TGCAGCGGACGACTGAGGAGGGGCGAGCAGTACTTC; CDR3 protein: CSGRLRRGEQYF
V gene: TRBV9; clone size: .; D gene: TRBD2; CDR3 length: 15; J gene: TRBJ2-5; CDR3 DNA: TGTGCCAGCAGCACTAGCGGGGGGGACCAAGAGACCCAGTACTTC; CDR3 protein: CASSTSGGDQETQYF